Shown below are 9 T cell receptor beta chains from a single sample sequenced in a study of tumor-infiltrating lymphocytes in glioblastoma multiforme. Multiple V-beta primers and a C-beta primer amplified TCRB from RNA. TCRdb recomputed calls from the multiplex PCR reads with MiXCR, one row per CDR3 protein. The sample yields 25,000 to 40,000 distinct CDR3 sequences, 50% to 75% seen once. Sequencing was performed on brain tumor tissue. These TCRs come from a male donor with glioblastoma.

This clonotype was seen only a few times. Germline and junction disagree at one end, which may indicate a read error. V gene TRBV11-2 combines with J gene TRBJ2-1, with TRBD2 matching over 8 bases. Looked up from germline, CDR1 is SGHAT and CDR2 is FQNNGV. The CDR3 runs to 14 residues. CDR3 region: CASSLAGQANEQFF. In DNA form, the CDR3 reads TGTGCCAGCAGTTTAGCGGGACAAGCAAATGAGCAGTTCTTC.

This clonotype was seen only once. At one boundary the junction diverges from the germline segment, which might be a read error. The genes are TRBV20-1 and TRBJ2-1; D unclear. CDR1 is DFQATT and CDR2 is SNEGSKA in the germline V gene (reference sequence). The CDR3 has 14 amino acids. CDR3 region: CSASARGSYNERFF. The DNA for the CDR3 is TGCAGTGCTAGTGCGAGAGGATCCTACAATGAGCGGTTCTTC.

This clonotype has a handful of counts. This may arise from a read error, as a much more abundant clone is one base away. The CDR3 protein is CAGSQPSGGRAKYEQYF. The CDR3 coding sequence is TGCGCCGGCAGCCAGCCCTCGGGAGGGAGAGCCAAATACGAGCAGTACTTC. The chain recombines TRBV4-1 with TRBJ2-7; 8 bases fit TRBD2. CDR3 length: 17 amino acids. Per germline, CDR1 MGHRA and CDR2 YSYEKL.

This clonotype was seen ten or more times. This may be a read error: a much more frequent sequence differs by one nucleotide. The CDR3 does not close with the conserved phenylalanine or tryptophan, likely indicating a read error. This chain links TRBV29-1 with TRBJ1-1, with D tentatively TRBD1 (5 bases). Germline-derived CDR1 and CDR2 are SQVTM and ANQGSEA. There are 13 residues in the CDR3. This CDR3 is CLVSGLDLTEAFL. Written as DNA, the CDR3 is TGCTTGGTCTCAGGGCTGGATTTAACAGAAGCTTTCCTT.

About this clonotype: The final CDR3 position lacks the conserved phenylalanine or tryptophan, pointing to a likely read error. The rearrangement links TRBV12-3 or TRBV12-4 to TRBJ1-5; 9 bases align to TRBD1. This CDR3 is 15 amino acids long. The CDR3 nucleotides read TGTGCTAGCAGTCCCGGGACAGGGCTAAATCAGCCCCAGCATTCT. As protein: CASSPGTGLNQPQHS.

This clonotype is a singleton in its sample. The junction does not match germline at one end; this may be a read error. The rearrangement links TRBV20-1 to TRBJ2-1, with 11 bases aligning to TRBD2. The germline V gene has CDR1 DFQATT and CDR2 SNEGSKA (reference sequence). The CDR3 has 19 amino acids. The DNA of the CDR3 is TGCAGTGCTCCCACCCTTAGCGGGAGGGCCTACTTATTCTACAATGAGCAGCTCTTC. It encodes CSAPTLSGRAYLFYNEQLF.

This clonotype was recorded once. The rearrangement links TRBV12-3 or TRBV12-4 to TRBJ2-7, with TRBD1 matching 7 bases. This CDR3 region has 14 residues. The ends lost 7 bases at V and 1 base at J; junction bases unmatched: 7. CDR3 nucleotide sequence: TGTGCCAGCACTCGGGACAGTAAATCCTACGAGCAGTACTTC. As protein: CASTRDSKSYEQYF.

V and J are TRBV19 and TRBJ1-5, with 7 bases lining up with TRBD1. V lost 5 bases to trimming and J lost 4 bases; unmatched junction nucleotides: 8. From germline, CDR1 is LNHDA and CDR2 SQIVND (reference sequence). The CDR3 loop spans 15 amino acids. The CDR3: CASSETGVRNQPQHF. In DNA form, the CDR3 reads TGTGCCAGTAGTGAAACAGGGGTACGGAATCAGCCCCAGCATTTT.

The rearrangement links TRBV6-6 to TRBJ2-6; possibly TRBD2 for D (5 bases). Germline-derived CDR1 and CDR2 are MNHNY and SVGAGI (reference sequence). This CDR3 has 16 residues. Trimming pared 5 bases from V and 2 bases from J, leaving 13 bases between. The CDR3 DNA sequence: TGTGCCAGCAGTATCACGGACTTCACTGGGGCCAACGTCCTGACTTTC. Translating it yields CASSITDFTGANVLTF.